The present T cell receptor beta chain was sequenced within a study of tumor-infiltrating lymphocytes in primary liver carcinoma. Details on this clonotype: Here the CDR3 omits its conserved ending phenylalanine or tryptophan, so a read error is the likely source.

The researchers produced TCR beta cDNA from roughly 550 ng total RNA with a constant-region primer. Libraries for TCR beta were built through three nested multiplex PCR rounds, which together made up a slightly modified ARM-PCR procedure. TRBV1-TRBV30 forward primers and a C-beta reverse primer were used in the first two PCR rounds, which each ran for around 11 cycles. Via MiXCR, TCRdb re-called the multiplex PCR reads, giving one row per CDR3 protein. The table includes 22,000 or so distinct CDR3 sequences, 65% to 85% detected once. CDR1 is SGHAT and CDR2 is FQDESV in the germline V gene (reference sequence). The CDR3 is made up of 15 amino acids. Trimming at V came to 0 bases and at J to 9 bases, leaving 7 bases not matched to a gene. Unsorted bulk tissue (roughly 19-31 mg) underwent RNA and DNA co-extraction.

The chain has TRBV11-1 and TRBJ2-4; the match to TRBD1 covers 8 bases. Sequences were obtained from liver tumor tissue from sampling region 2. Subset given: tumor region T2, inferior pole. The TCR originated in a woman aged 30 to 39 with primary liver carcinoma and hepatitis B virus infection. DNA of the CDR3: TGTGCCAGCAGCTTAGCCGGGACAGGTTATAGCATTCAGTACCTG. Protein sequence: CASSLAGTGYSIQYL.